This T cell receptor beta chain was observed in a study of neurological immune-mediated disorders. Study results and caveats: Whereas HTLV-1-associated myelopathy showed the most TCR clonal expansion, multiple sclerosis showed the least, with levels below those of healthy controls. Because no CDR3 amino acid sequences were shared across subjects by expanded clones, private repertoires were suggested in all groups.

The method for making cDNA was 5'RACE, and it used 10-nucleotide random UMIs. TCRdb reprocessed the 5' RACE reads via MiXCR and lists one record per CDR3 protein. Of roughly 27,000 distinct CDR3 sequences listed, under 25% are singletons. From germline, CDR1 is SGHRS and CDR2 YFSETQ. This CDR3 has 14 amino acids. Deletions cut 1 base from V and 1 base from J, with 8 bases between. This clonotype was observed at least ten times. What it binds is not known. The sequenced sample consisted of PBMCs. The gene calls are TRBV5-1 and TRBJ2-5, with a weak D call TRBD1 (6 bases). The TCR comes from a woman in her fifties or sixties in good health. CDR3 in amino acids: CASSLMTGQETQYF. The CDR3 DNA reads TGCGCCAGCAGCTTGATGACAGGCCAAGAGACCCAGTACTTC. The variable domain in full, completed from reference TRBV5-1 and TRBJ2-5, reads KAGVTQTPRYLIKTRGQQVTLSCSPISGHRSVSWYQQTPGQGLQFLFEYFSETQRNKGNFPGRFSGRQFSNSRSEMNVSTLELGDSALYLCASSLMTGQETQYFGPGTRLLVL.